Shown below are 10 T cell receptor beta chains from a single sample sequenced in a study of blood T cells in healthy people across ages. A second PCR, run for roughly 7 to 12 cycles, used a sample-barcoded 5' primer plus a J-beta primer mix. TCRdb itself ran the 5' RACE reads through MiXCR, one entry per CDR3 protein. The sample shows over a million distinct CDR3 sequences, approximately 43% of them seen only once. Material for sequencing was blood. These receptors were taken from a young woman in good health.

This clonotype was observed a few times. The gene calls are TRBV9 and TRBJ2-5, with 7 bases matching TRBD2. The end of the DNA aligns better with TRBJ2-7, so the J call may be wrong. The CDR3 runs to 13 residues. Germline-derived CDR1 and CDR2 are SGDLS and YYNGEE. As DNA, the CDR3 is TGTGCCAGCAGCGGGACTAGGGGCCACGAGCAGTACTTC. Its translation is CASSGTRGHEQYF.

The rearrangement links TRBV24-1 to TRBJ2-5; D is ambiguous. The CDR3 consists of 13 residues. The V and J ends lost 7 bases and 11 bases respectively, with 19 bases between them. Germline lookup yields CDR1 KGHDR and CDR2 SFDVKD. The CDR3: CATRGMASYEQYF. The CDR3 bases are TGTGCCACCAGGGGAATGGCTAGTTATGAGCAGTACTTC.

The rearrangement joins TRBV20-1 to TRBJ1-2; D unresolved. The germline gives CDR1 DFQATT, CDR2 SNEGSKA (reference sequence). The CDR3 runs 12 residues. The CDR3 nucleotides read TGCAGGGCACCAGACGGGTACTATGGCTACACCTTC. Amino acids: CRAPDGYYGYTF.

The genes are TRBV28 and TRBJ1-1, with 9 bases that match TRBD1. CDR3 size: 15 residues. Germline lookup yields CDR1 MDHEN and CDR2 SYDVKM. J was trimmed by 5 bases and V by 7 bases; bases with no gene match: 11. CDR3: CASIPLGTGRTEAFF. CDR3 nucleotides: TGTGCCAGCATTCCTTTAGGGACAGGGAGAACTGAAGCTTTCTTT. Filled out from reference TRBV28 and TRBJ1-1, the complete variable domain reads DVKVTQSSRYLVKRTGEKVFLECVQDMDHENMFWYRQDPGLGLRLIYFSYDVKMKEKGDIPEGYSVSREKKERFSLILESASTNQTSMYLCASIPLGTGRTEAFFGQGTRLTVV.

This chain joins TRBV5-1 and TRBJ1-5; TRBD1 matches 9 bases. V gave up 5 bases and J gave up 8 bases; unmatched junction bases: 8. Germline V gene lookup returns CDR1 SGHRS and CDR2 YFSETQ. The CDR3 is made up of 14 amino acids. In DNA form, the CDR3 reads TGCGCCAGCAGTACCCAACAGGGGGCAAAGCCCCAGCATTTT. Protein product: CASSTQQGAKPQHF.

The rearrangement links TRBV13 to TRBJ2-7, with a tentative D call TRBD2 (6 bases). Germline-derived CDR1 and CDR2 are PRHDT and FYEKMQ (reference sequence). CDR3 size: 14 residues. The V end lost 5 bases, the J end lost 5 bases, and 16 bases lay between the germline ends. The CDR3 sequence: CASSPQGRRHEQYF. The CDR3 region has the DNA TGTGCCAGCAGCCCCCAAGGGAGGCGCCACGAGCAGTACTTC.

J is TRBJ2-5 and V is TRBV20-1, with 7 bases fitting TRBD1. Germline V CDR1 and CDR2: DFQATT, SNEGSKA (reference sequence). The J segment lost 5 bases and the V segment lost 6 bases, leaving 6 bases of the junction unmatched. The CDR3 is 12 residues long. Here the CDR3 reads CSASGQLETQYF. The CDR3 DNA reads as TGCAGTGCCTCGGGACAGCTGGAGACCCAGTACTTC.

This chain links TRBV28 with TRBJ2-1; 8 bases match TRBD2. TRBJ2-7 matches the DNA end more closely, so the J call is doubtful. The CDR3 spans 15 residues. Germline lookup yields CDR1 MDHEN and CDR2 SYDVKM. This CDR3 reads CASTHRLAPYNEQYF. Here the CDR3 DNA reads TGTGCCAGCACCCATCGACTAGCGCCCTACAATGAGCAGTACTTC.

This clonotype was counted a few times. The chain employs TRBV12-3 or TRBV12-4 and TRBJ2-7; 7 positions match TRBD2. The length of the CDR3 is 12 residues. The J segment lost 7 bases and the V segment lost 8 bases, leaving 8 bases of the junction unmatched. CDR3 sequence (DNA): TGTGCCAGCGGGGGGGACTACAATGAGCAGTACTTC. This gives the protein CASGGDYNEQYF.

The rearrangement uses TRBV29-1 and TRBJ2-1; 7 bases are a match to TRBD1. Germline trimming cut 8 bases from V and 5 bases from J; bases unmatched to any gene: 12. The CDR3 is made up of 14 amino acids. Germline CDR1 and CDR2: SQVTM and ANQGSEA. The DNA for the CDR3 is TGCAGCACCTCCACAGGGGTGGTTAACAATGAGCAGTTCTTC. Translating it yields CSTSTGVVNNEQFF.